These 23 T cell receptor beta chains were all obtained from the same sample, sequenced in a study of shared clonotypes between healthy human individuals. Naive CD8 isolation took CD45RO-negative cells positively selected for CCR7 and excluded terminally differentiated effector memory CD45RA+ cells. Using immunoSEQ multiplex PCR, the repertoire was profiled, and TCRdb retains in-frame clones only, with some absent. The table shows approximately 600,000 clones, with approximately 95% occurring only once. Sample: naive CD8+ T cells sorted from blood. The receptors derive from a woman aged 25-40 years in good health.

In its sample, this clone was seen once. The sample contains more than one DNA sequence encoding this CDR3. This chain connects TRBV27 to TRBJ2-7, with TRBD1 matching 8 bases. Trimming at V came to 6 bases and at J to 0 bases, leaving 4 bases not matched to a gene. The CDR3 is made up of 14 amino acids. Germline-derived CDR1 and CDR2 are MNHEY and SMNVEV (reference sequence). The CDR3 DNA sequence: TGTGCCAGCAGCTTTACAGGGGGCTCCTACGAGCAGTACTTC. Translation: CASSFTGGSYEQYF.

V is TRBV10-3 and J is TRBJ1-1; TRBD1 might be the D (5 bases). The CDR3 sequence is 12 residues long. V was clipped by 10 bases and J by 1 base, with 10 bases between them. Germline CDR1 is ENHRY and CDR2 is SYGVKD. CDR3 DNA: TGTGCCACTAGGGGACCGAACACTGAAGCTTTCTTT. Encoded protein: CATRGPNTEAFF.

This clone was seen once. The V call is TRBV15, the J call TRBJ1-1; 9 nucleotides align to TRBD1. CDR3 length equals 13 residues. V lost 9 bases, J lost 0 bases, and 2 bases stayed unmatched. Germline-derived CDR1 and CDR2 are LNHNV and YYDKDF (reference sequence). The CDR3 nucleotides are TGTGCCACGGGGACAGGGATGAACACTGAAGCTTTCTTT. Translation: CATGTGMNTEAFF. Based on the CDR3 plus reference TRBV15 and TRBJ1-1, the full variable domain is DAMVIQNPRYQVTQFGKPVTLSCSQTLNHNVMYWYQQKSSQAPKLLFHYYDKDFNNEADTPDNFQSRRPNTSFCFLDIRSPGLGDTAMYLCATGTGMNTEAFFGQGTRLTVV.

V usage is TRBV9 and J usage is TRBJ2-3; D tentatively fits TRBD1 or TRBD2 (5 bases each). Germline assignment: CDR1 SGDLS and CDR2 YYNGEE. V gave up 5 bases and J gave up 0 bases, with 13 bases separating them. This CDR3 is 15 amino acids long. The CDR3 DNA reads TGTGCCAGCAGTGAAGTCGGGGACAGCACAGATACGCAGTATTTT. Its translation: CASSEVGDSTDTQYF.

The CDR3 bases are TGTGCCAGTAGTATAGGTCTAGCGATCGAGCAGTACTTC. It codes for CASSIGLAIEQYF. The rearrangement links TRBV19 to TRBJ2-5, with D possibly being TRBD2 (6 bases). The J call is uncertain, as TRBJ2-7 better fits the DNA end. This CDR3 is 13 amino acids long. CDR1 is LNHDA, CDR2 SQIVND, per germline (reference sequence).

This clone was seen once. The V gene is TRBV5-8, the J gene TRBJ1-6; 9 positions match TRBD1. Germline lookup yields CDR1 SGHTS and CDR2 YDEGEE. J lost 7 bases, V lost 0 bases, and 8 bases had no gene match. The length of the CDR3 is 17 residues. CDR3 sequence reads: CASSLDSWTGVNSPLHF. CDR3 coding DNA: TGTGCCAGCAGCTTGGATTCATGGACAGGGGTGAATTCACCCCTCCACTTT.

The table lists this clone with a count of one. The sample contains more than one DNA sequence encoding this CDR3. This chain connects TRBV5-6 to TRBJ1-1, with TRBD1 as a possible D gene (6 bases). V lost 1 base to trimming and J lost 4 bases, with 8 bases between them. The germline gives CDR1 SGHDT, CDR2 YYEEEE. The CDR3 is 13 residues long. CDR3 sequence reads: CASSLQGSTEAFF. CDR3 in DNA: TGTGCCAGCAGCTTGCAGGGGAGCACTGAAGCTTTCTTT.

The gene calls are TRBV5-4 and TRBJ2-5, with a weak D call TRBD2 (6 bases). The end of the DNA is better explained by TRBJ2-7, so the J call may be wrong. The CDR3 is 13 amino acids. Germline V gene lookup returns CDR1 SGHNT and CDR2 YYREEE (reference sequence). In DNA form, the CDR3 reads TGTGCCAGCACGCCTGAGGGAGGATACGAGCAGTACTTC. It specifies CASTPEGGYEQYF.

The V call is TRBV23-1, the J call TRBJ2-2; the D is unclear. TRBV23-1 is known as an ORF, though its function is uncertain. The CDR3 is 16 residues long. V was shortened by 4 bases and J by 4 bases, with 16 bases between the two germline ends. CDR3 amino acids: CASSLGHWSPTGELFF. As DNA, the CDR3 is TGCGCCAGCAGTCTGGGCCACTGGAGCCCCACCGGGGAGCTGTTTTTT.

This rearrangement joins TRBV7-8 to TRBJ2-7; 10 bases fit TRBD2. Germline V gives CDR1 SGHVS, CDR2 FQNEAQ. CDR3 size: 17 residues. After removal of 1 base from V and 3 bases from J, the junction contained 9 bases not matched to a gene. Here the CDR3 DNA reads TGTGCCAGCAGCTTAGTGGGGGGACTAGCGACGAGCTACGAGCAGTACTTC. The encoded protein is CASSLVGGLATSYEQYF. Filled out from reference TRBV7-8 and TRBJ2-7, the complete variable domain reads GAGVSQSPRYKVAKRGQDVALRCDPISGHVSLFWYQQALGQGPEFLTYFQNEAQLDKSGLPSDRFFAERPEGSVSTLKIQRTQQEDSAVYLCASSLVGGLATSYEQYFGPGTRLTVT.

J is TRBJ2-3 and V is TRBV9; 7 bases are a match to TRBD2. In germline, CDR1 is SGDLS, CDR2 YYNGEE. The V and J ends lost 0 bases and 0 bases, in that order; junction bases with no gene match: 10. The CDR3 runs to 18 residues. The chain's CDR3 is CASSVGGRVIGSTDTQYF. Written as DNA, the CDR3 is TGTGCCAGCAGCGTAGGCGGGAGAGTGATCGGGAGCACAGATACGCAGTATTTT.

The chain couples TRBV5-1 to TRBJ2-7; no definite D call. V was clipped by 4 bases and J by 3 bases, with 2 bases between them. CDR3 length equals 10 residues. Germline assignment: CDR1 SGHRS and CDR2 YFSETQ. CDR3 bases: TGCGCCAGCAGCCTCTACGAGCAGTACTTC. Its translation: CASSLYEQYF.

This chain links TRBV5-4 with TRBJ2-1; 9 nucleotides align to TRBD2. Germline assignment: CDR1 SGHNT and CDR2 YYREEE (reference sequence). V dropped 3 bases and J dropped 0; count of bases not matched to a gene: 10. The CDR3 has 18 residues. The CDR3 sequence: CASSWREGPLSSYNEQFF. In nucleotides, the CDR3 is TGTGCCAGCAGCTGGCGGGAGGGGCCTTTGAGCTCCTACAATGAGCAGTTCTTC.

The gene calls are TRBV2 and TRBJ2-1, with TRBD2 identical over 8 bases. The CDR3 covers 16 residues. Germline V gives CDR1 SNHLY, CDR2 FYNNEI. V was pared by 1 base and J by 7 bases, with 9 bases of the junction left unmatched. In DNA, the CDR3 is TGTGCCAGCAGTGAAGGACTTCTGGCTAGCGGGAATGAGCAGTTCTTC. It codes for CASSEGLLASGNEQFF. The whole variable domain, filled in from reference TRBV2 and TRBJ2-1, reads EPEVTQTPSHQVTQMGQEVILRCVPISNHLYFYWYRQILGQKVEFLVSFYNNEISEKSEIFDDQFSVERPDGSNFTLKIRSTKLEDSAMYFCASSEGLLASGNEQFFGPGTRLTVL.

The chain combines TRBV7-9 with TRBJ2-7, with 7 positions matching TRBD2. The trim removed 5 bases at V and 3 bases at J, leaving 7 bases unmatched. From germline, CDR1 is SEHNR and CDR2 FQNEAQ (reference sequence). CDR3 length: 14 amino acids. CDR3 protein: CASSPRLADYEQYF. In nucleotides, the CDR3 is TGTGCCAGCAGCCCACGACTAGCAGACTACGAGCAGTACTTC.

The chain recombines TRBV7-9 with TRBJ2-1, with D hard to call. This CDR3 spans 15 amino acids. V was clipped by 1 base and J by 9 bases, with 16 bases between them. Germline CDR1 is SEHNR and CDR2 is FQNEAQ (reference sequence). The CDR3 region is CASSLVAGPLIEQFF. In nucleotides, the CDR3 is TGTGCCAGCAGCTTAGTTGCTGGGCCACTCATTGAGCAGTTCTTC.

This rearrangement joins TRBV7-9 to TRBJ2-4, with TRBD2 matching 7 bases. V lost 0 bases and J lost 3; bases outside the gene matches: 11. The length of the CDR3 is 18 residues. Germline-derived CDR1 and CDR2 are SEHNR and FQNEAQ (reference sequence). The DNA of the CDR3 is TGTGCCAGCAGCTTAGCGCCGACGGGAGGCTCCCGCAAAAACATTCAGTACTTC. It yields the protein CASSLAPTGGSRKNIQYF.

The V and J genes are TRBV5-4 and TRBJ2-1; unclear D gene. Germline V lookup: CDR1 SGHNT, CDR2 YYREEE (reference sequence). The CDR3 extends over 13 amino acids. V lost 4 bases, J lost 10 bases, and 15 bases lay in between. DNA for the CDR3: TGTGCCAGCAGCACTTCGGGCGTCCCCGAGCAGTTCTTC. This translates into CASSTSGVPEQFF. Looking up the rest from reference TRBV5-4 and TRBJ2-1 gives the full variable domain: ETGVTQSPTHLIKTRGQQVTLRCSSQSGHNTVSWYQQALGQGPQFIFQYYREEENGRGNFPPRFSGLQFPNYSSELNVNALELDDSALYLCASSTSGVPEQFFGPGTRLTVL.

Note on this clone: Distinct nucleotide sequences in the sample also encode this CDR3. CDR3 in DNA: TGTGCCAGCAGTTTAGGCAGGAACACTGAAGCTTTCTTT. This translates into CASSLGRNTEAFF. The chain links TRBV27 to TRBJ1-1; D gene unclear. This CDR3 comprises 13 residues. CDR1 and CDR2 (germline): MNHEY, SMNVEV (reference sequence). Deletions cut 2 bases from V and 1 base from J, with 5 bases between.

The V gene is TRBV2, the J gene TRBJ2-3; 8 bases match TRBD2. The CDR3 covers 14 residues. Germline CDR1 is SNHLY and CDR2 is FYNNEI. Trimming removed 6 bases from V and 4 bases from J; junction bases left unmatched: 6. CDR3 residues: CASRPGGMADTQYF. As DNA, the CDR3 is TGTGCCAGCAGGCCGGGGGGGATGGCAGATACGCAGTATTTT.

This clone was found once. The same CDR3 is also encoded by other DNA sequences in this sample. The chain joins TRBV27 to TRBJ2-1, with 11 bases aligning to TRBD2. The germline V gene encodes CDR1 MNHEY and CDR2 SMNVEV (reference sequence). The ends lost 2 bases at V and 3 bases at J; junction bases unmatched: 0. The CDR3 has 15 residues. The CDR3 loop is CASSLLAGGYNEQFF. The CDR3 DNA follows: TGTGCCAGCAGTTTACTAGCGGGAGGCTACAATGAGCAGTTCTTC.

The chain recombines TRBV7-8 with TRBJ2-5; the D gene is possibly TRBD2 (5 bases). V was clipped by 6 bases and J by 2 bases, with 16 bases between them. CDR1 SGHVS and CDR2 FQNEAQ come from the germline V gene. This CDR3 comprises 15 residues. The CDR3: CASRPLPGSQETQYF. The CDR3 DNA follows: TGTGCCAGCAGACCACTGCCGGGGAGTCAAGAGACCCAGTACTTC.

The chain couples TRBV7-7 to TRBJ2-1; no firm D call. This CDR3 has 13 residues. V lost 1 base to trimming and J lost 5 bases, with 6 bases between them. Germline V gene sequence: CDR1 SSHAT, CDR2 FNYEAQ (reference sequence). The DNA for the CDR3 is TGTGCCAGCAGCTTAGATTATAACAATGAGCAGTTCTTC. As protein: CASSLDYNNEQFF.